Each of the 23 T cell receptor beta chains below was sequenced from the same sample in a study of shared clonotypes between healthy human individuals. Using immunoSEQ multiplex PCR, the repertoire was profiled, and TCRdb retains in-frame clones only, with some absent. The sample consists of about 1 million clones, 60% to 80% of them appearing once. The sample consisted of memory CD4+ T cells sorted from blood. The subset here: CD45RA-negative fraction. Every receptor here comes from a man between 18 and 35 years old in good health.

The chain joins TRBV27 to TRBJ1-1; D gene uncertain. Deletions cut 2 bases from V and 1 base from J, with 8 bases between. CDR1 and CDR2 (germline): MNHEY, SMNVEV (reference sequence). This CDR3 has 14 amino acids. Here the CDR3 DNA reads TGTGCCAGCAGTTTACAGGCGGGGAACACTGAAGCTTTCTTT. The encoded protein is CASSLQAGNTEAFF.

In its sample, this clone was seen many times. The chain has TRBV5-6 and TRBJ2-5; 9 bases match TRBD1. V was pared by 4 bases and J by 1 base, with 8 bases of the junction left unmatched. Germline V CDR1 and CDR2: SGHDT, YYEEEE. The CDR3 consists of 16 residues. CDR3 region: CASSLGTGKIQETQYF. Here the CDR3 DNA reads TGTGCCAGCAGCCTTGGGACAGGGAAAATCCAAGAGACCCAGTACTTC.

The chain is built from TRBV6-1 and TRBJ2-5; 8 bases match TRBD1. The CDR3 contains 15 residues. The V gene's germline CDR1 is MNHNS and CDR2 SASEGT. The ends lost 6 bases at V and 6 bases at J; junction bases unmatched: 12. The CDR3 region is CASSKVDRVGKTQYF. CDR3 coding DNA: TGTGCCAGCAGCAAAGTGGACAGGGTAGGGAAGACCCAGTACTTC.

In DNA form, the CDR3 reads TGCGCCAGCAGCTTGGAAGGCAGGGTGGAGGCTGGAAACACCATATATTTT. This codes for CASSLEGRVEAGNTIYF. The V gene is TRBV5-1, the J gene TRBJ1-3, with a possible D match to TRBD1 (5 bases). Trimming pared 0 bases from V and 2 bases from J, leaving 15 bases between. The germline V gene encodes CDR1 SGHRS and CDR2 YFSETQ. The CDR3 length is 17 residues.

The chain combines TRBV18 with TRBJ2-1; D might be TRBD2 (6 bases). The CDR3 contains 13 residues. V lost 0 bases and J 12 bases, leaving 12 bases between the germline ends. Germline CDR1 is KGHSH and CDR2 is LQKENI. The CDR3 loop is CASSPPTRGRQFF. CDR3 bases: TGTGCCAGCTCACCACCGACTAGGGGTCGGCAGTTCTTC.

V gene TRBV7-2 combines with J gene TRBJ2-2; 7 positions agree with TRBD2. Trimming took 5 bases from V and 6 from J; bases not matched to a gene: 15. Germline lookup yields CDR1 SGHTA and CDR2 FQGNSA. The CDR3 spans 17 residues. CDR3 bases: TGTGCCAGCAGCCCCACGGGGGGTTCCTTAGGCCCCGGGGAGCTGTTTTTT. Residues: CASSPTGGSLGPGELFF.

With respect to this clone: A much more abundant neighbour one base away suggests this may be a read error. The V and J genes are TRBV6-6 and TRBJ2-7; maybe TRBD2 (6 bases). Trimming stripped 8 bases from V and 4 bases from J, with 6 bases between. The CDR3 totals 10 residues. The germline V gene has CDR1 MNHNY and CDR2 SVGAGI (reference sequence). In nucleotides, the CDR3 is TGTGCCAGCGGAGGGTACGAGCAGTACTTC. It encodes CASGGYEQYF.

A few counts support this clone. This sequence joins TRBV7-2 and TRBJ1-1; D gene uncertain. The CDR3 spans 12 residues. Looked up from germline, CDR1 is SGHTA and CDR2 is FQGNSA. Trimming took off 6 bases at V and 3 bases at J, with 8 bases between the two ends. CDR3 coding DNA: TGTGCCAGCAGTAAGGCCCACACTGAAGCTTTCTTT. Residues: CASSKAHTEAFF.

The chain has TRBV4-2 and TRBJ2-1; TRBD2 matches at 11 bases. The CDR3 contains 15 residues. V shed 4 bases and J 3 bases; nucleotides not matched to a gene: 2. Germline V CDR1 and CDR2: LGHNA, YNFKEQ. Written as DNA, the CDR3 is TGTGCCAGCAGCCCGCTAGCGGGGGGCTACAATGAGCAGTTCTTC. It encodes CASSPLAGGYNEQFF.

The chain employs TRBV5-1 and TRBJ2-7, with 9 positions matching TRBD1. The CDR3 has 14 residues. The V and J ends lost 5 bases and 3 bases, in that order; junction bases with no gene match: 6. The V gene's germline CDR1 is SGHRS and CDR2 YFSETQ. The DNA of the CDR3 is TGCGCCAGCAGGGAGGGACAGGGACTCTACGAGCAGTACTTC. It translates to CASREGQGLYEQYF.

Only one count was recorded for this clone. This rearrangement joins TRBV9 to TRBJ2-1; D may correspond to TRBD1 or TRBD2 (5 bases each). The CDR3 loop spans 15 amino acids. V was pared by 0 bases and J by 7 bases, with 14 bases between. Per the germline V gene, CDR1 is SGDLS and CDR2 is YYNGEE. The CDR3 is CASSVGSGRRNEQFF. CDR3 DNA: TGTGCCAGCAGCGTAGGGTCAGGGAGACGGAATGAGCAGTTCTTC.

This clone has only a few counts. The chain couples TRBV5-4 to TRBJ2-2, with 7 bases fitting TRBD1. The length of the CDR3 is 14 residues. CDR1 SGHNT and CDR2 YYREEE come from the germline V gene (reference sequence). The V segment lost 4 bases and the J segment 7 bases; nucleotides outside the gene matches: 7. The CDR3 sequence is CASSIDRVDGELFF. DNA for the CDR3: TGTGCCAGCAGCATAGACAGGGTCGACGGGGAGCTGTTTTTT. The full variable domain, completed using reference TRBV5-4 and TRBJ2-2, is ETGVTQSPTHLIKTRGQQVTLRCSSQSGHNTVSWYQQALGQGPQFIFQYYREEENGRGNFPPRFSGLQFPNYSSELNVNALELDDSALYLCASSIDRVDGELFFGEGSRLTVL.

This chain joins TRBV5-1 and TRBJ2-3, with 10 bases identical to TRBD2. The CDR3 contains 15 residues. Per germline, CDR1 SGHRS and CDR2 YFSETQ. J lost 0 bases, V lost 7 bases, and 5 bases had no gene match. The CDR3 sequence is CASLPGLASTDTQYF. The CDR3 nucleotides are TGCGCCAGCCTACCGGGACTAGCGAGCACAGATACGCAGTATTTT.

This clone was picked up one time. The chain uses TRBV6-5 and TRBJ1-3; D unclear. Germline CDR1 MNHEY, CDR2 SVGAGI. V was trimmed by 8 bases and J by 0 bases, leaving 11 bases between them. CDR3 size: 14 residues. The CDR3 DNA reads as TGTGCCAGCGTCCCAGCCGGCTCTGGAAACACCATATATTTT. Encoded protein: CASVPAGSGNTIYF.

The CDR3 loop is CASSQGVTDNSPLHF. Written as DNA, the CDR3 is TGCGCCAGCAGCCAAGGGGTTACGGATAATTCACCCCTCCACTTT. The chain couples TRBV4-1 to TRBJ1-6; D is ambiguous. CDR3 length: 15 residues. Germline loops: CDR1 MGHRA, CDR2 YSYEKL. V shed 1 base and J shed 5 bases, with 9 bases lying between them.

The rearrangement links TRBV6-5 to TRBJ1-2; D is undetermined. The CDR3 consists of 13 residues. The germline V gene has CDR1 MNHEY and CDR2 SVGAGI. V shed 0 bases and J shed 8 bases, with 10 bases lying between them. Here the CDR3 reads CASSYSWGRGYTF. In DNA form, the CDR3 reads TGTGCCAGCAGTTACTCTTGGGGTAGAGGCTACACCTTC.

The gene calls are TRBV10-3 and TRBJ1-5; no firm D call. V lost 0 bases, J lost 4 bases, and 13 bases lay in between. The CDR3 is made up of 16 amino acids. Germline-derived CDR1 and CDR2 are ENHRY and SYGVKD. CDR3 sequence reads: CAISESSGIANQPQHF. The DNA of the CDR3 is TGTGCCATCAGTGAGTCCTCGGGGATTGCTAATCAGCCCCAGCATTTT.

The rearrangement uses TRBV5-6 and TRBJ2-7; D is uncertain. V was cut by 4 bases and J by 4 bases, with 15 bases left in between. The CDR3 has 14 amino acids. Germline V gene sequence: CDR1 SGHDT, CDR2 YYEEEE. CDR3 protein: CASSRGLAQYEQYF. The CDR3 coding sequence is TGTGCCAGCAGCCGCGGATTGGCTCAGTACGAGCAGTACTTC.

The V call is TRBV5-4, the J call TRBJ2-5, with TRBD2 matching over 11 bases. The V gene's germline CDR1 is SGHNT and CDR2 YYREEE (reference sequence). The CDR3 is 16 residues long. V trimming: 4 bases; J trimming: 3 bases; junction bases outside the gene matches: 8. The CDR3 is CASSALAGETKETQYF. CDR3 sequence (DNA): TGTGCCAGCAGCGCACTAGCGGGAGAGACCAAAGAGACCCAGTACTTC. The complete variable domain, with remaining parts taken from reference TRBV5-4 and TRBJ2-5, reads ETGVTQSPTHLIKTRGQQVTLRCSSQSGHNTVSWYQQALGQGPQFIFQYYREEENGRGNFPPRFSGLQFPNYSSELNVNALELDDSALYLCASSALAGETKETQYFGPGTRLLVL.

The chain joins TRBV5-1 to TRBJ1-6; 9 bases align to TRBD1. Trimming at V came to 6 bases and at J to 7 bases, leaving 5 bases not matched to a gene. The CDR3 has 14 amino acids. The germline V gene has CDR1 SGHRS and CDR2 YFSETQ. CDR3 amino acids: CASTSGTGNSPLHF. In DNA, the CDR3 is TGCGCCAGCACCTCCGGGACAGGGAATTCACCCCTCCACTTT.

A word on this clone: Other DNA sequences of this sample code for an identical CDR3. V is TRBV18 and J is TRBJ2-4, with D maybe TRBD1 (6 bases). The germline CDR1 and CDR2 sequences are KGHSH and LQKENI. CDR3 length: 15 residues. Trimming pared 3 bases from V and 1 base from J, leaving 10 bases between. The CDR3 here is CASSPPGQAKNIQYF. CDR3 nucleotides: TGTGCCAGCTCACCCCCTGGACAGGCCAAAAACATTCAGTACTTC.

V usage is TRBV25-1 and J usage is TRBJ2-1, with no clear D. The germline V and J ends were trimmed by 1 base and 3 bases, with 13 bases remaining between them. The CDR3 is 16 residues long. Germline CDR1 MGHDK, CDR2 SYGVNS. As DNA, the CDR3 is TGTGCCAGCAGTGAATCCCTTCTAGAATACTACAATGAGCAGTTCTTC. It yields the protein CASSESLLEYYNEQFF.

The genes are TRBV7-2 and TRBJ2-5; D might be TRBD1 or TRBD2, each matching 5 bases. V was pared by 5 bases and J by 6 bases, with 19 bases between. The CDR3 extends over 15 amino acids. Per germline, CDR1 SGHTA and CDR2 FQGNSA. CDR3 region: CASSVDLRGGKTQYF. As DNA, the CDR3 is TGTGCCAGCAGCGTAGATCTGAGGGGTGGAAAGACCCAGTACTTC.